The present T cell receptor beta chain was sequenced within a study of Graves' ophthalmopathy and Graves' hyperthyroidism. Across the whole study: Before any treatment was given, at initial diagnosis, peripheral blood was collected.

Germline CDR1 reads SQVTM; CDR2 reads ANQGSEA. The CDR3 contains 13 residues. Trimming at V came to 5 bases and at J to 3 bases, leaving 3 bases not matched to a gene. Amplification targeted the TCR beta CDR3 regions, with RNA transcripts as the source material. First-round RT-PCR with HTBI primers preceded a second-round multiplex PCR. TCRdb recomputed calls from the multiplex PCR reads with MiXCR, one row per CDR3 protein. This table holds 600,000 to 950,000 distinct CDR3 sequences, 40% found once. The PBMCs were taken from around 9.1 ml of fresh peripheral blood. The chain recombines TRBV29-1 with TRBJ2-3, with TRBD2 matching 9 bases. What was sequenced was peripheral blood. The TCR originated in an adult man with Graves' ophthalmopathy. CDR3 protein: CSVSSGKTDTQYF. The CDR3 DNA reads as TGCAGCGTTTCTAGCGGGAAAACAGATACGCAGTATTTT.